These T cell receptor beta chains were read from a single sample in a study of blood T cells in healthy people across ages. TCRdb fed the 5' RACE reads into MiXCR, producing one record per CDR3 protein. The sample lists more than 1 million distinct CDR3 sequences; 40% to 55% were seen once. Sequences were obtained from blood. Receptors originate from a woman aged 60 to 75 in good health. Both conserved end residues are part of each CDR3. A D gene is named only where the DNA matches it firmly. Part of the rows lack a size; the others show once, few, many or a class for expanded clones.

NA	TRBV5-6	TRBJ2-3	NA	TGTGCCAGCAGACGGGACCTCCGCACAGATACGCAGTATTTT	CASRRDLRTDTQYF
NA	TRBV7-2	TRBJ2-1	NA	TGTGCCAGCAGCTTAGTCTTAGTAATGCAGTTCTTC	CASSLVLVMQFF
once	TRBV2	TRBJ2-7	TRBD2	TGTGCCAGCAGTCTTGAGACTAGCGGGATAGGAAATGAGCAGTACTTC	CASSLETSGIGNEQYF
NA	TRBV29-1	TRBJ2-5	NA	TGCAGCGTTGTCAGGGGTACGGCTGAGCAGTACTTC	CSVVRGTAEQYF
NA	TRBV20-1	TRBJ2-4	TRBD1	TGCAGTGCTTCGCTAAGGACAGGGGGCGCCAAAAACATTCAGTACTTC	CSASLRTGGAKNIQYF
once	TRBV6-1	TRBJ2-7	NA	TGTGCCTCGACTAGTGGAGTACCCGAGCAGTACTTC	CASTSGVPEQYF
NA	TRBV25-1	TRBJ1-5	NA	TGTGCCAGCAGTGACGCGGGTGGCAATCAGCCCCAGCATTTT	CASSDAGGNQPQHF
NA	TRBV24-1	TRBJ2-3	NA	TGTGCCACCAGTGATAGTGGGACTTTTGGGGGGCAGTATTTT	CATSDSGTFGGQYF
NA	TRBV6-5	TRBJ2-2	TRBD1	TGTGCCAGCCGACAGGGGACGAACACCGGGGAGCTGTTTTTT	CASRQGTNTGELFF
NA	TRBV14	TRBJ2-3	NA	TGTGCCAGCAGCCAAGTCGGGGTAGTCCAATTCACAGATACGCAGTATTTT	CASSQVGVVQFTDTQYF
NA	TRBV3-1	TRBJ2-7	TRBD1	TGTGCCAGCAGCCGCGCGGGACGACAGGGGGCTGACGAGCAGTACTTC	CASSRAGRQGADEQYF
few	TRBV6-5	TRBJ2-5	TRBD2	TGTGCCAGCAGTTACTCGGGGGTCGGGAGGGGACCCCAAGAGACCCAGTACTTC	CASSYSGVGRGPQETQYF
once	TRBV3-1	TRBJ2-5	TRBD2	TGTGCCAGCAGCTCCCTCACTAGCGGGAGGGAGGTTGAGGAGACCCAGTACTTC	CASSSLTSGREVEETQYF
few	TRBV7-2	TRBJ2-1	NA	TGTGCCAGCAGATTACGGAGCGGGCTAGGAAACTACAATGAGCAGTTCTTC	CASRLRSGLGNYNEQFF
many	TRBV3-1	TRBJ1-4	NA	TGTGCCAGCAGCCAAGAAGCCGCAAAACAGGGAGGCTACGAAAAACTGTTTTTT	CASSQEAAKQGGYEKLFF
NA	TRBV6-5	TRBJ2-3	NA	TGTGCCAGCAGTTACTCGCAGGGCGACACAGATACGCAGTATTTT	CASSYSQGDTDTQYF
NA	TRBV18	TRBJ2-1	NA	TGTGCCAGCTCACCACCGGGTGTGGATGAGCAGTTCTTC	CASSPPGVDEQFF
NA	TRBV15	TRBJ2-3	NA	TGTGCCACCAGCAGAGCCACGGGGAACACAGATACGCAGTATTTT	CATSRATGNTDTQYF
NA	TRBV16	TRBJ1-2	NA	TGTGCCAGCGGCCGGTATATTCGGGGGTGGAGCGGCTACACCTTC	CASGRYIRGWSGYTF
NA	TRBV7-2	TRBJ2-3	NA	TGTGCCAGCAGCTTAGATGCCGGGAACACAGATACGCAGTATTTT	CASSLDAGNTDTQYF
NA	TRBV5-1	TRBJ1-2	NA	TGCGCCAGCAGCTTGCGTCCAGGGGAGGATGGCTACACCTTC	CASSLRPGEDGYTF
NA	TRBV5-1	TRBJ2-5	TRBD2	TGCGCCAGCAGCCCCTGGGGGGGGCAAGAGACCCAGTACTTC	CASSPWGGQETQYF
NA	TRBV7-9	TRBJ2-7	NA	TGTGCCAGCACCCGGGGAGACAATGAGCAGTACTTC	CASTRGDNEQYF
NA	TRBV7-9	TRBJ2-5	NA	TGTGCCAGCAGCTCCCGTGTGGAGTTAGAGACCCAGTACTTC	CASSSRVELETQYF
NA	TRBV20-1	TRBJ1-5	TRBD1	TGCAGTGCCCCTCCTGGACAGGGAAGGGCCAATCAGCCCCAGCATTTT	CSAPPGQGRANQPQHF
NA	TRBV7-2	TRBJ2-5	TRBD2	TGTGCCAGCAGGGTAGCGGGCTGGCGCTACAATGAGCAGTACTTC	CASRVAGWRYNEQYF
few	TRBV6-1	TRBJ1-2	NA	TGTGCCAGCCGAGTCCAGGGCGGTATCGGTGGCTACACCTTC	CASRVQGGIGGYTF
many	TRBV28	TRBJ2-7	NA	TGTGCCAGCAGCTTAGGTCGGGGCTACGAGCAGTACTTC	CASSLGRGYEQYF
NA	TRBV5-5	TRBJ2-1	TRBD1	TGTGCCAGCAACCACAGGGGGCACTACAATGAGCAGTTCTTC	CASNHRGHYNEQFF
NA	TRBV20-1	TRBJ1-1	NA	TGCAGTGCTAGAGACGGGACGGTGAACACTGAAGCTTTCTTT	CSARDGTVNTEAFF
few	TRBV6-5	TRBJ2-7	TRBD2	TGTGCCAGCAGTTATATGGGAGGGGCCTACGAGCAGTACTTC	CASSYMGGAYEQYF
few	TRBV29-1	TRBJ2-7	NA	TGCAGCGTTGAAGCGGCGGCCTCCTACGAGCAGTACTTC	CSVEAAASYEQYF
NA	TRBV20-1	TRBJ2-7	NA	TGCAGTGCTAGTGTGGGGACGGAGAGAGAGCAGTACTTC	CSASVGTEREQYF
NA	TRBV12-5	TRBJ2-1	NA	TGTGCTAGTGGTTTAAAACTAGGGGCCTGGCAGTTCTTC	CASGLKLGAWQFF
many	TRBV13	TRBJ2-7	NA	TGTGCCAGCAGCTTAAGGAGCGGACGCTCCTACGAGCAGTACTTC	CASSLRSGRSYEQYF
NA	TRBV6-2/TRBV6-3	TRBJ2-7	TRBD2	TGTGCCAGCAGTTACGGCAGGACTAGCGGGAGTCCCCCCTACGAGCAGTACTTC	CASSYGRTSGSPPYEQYF